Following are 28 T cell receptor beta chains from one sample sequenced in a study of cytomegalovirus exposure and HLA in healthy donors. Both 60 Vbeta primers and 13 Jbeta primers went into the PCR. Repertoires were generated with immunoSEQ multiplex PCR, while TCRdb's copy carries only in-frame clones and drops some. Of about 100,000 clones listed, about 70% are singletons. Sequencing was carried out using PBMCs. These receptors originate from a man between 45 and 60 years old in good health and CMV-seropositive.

This chain's CDR3 is CASSLDREGEKLFF. In DNA, the CDR3 is TGCGCCAGCAGCTTGGACAGGGAAGGAGAAAAACTGTTTTTT. V usage is TRBV5-1 and J usage is TRBJ1-4, with D tentatively TRBD1 (6 bases). V was trimmed by 0 bases and J by 8 bases, leaving 11 bases between them. The germline V gene encodes CDR1 SGHRS and CDR2 YFSETQ. The CDR3 has 14 residues.

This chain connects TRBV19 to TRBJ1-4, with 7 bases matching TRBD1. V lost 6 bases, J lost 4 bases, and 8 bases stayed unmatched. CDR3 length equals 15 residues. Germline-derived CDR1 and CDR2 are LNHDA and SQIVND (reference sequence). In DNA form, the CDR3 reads TGTGCCAGTAGCCCCGCGGGACAGAATAATGAAAAACTGTTTTTT. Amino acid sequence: CASSPAGQNNEKLFF.

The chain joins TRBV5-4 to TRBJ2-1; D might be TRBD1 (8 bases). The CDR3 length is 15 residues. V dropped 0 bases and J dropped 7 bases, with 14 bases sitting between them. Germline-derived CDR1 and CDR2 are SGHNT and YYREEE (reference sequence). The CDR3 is CASSLDTGGENEQFF. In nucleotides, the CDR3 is TGTGCCAGCAGCTTGGATACAGGGGGGGAGAATGAGCAGTTCTTC.

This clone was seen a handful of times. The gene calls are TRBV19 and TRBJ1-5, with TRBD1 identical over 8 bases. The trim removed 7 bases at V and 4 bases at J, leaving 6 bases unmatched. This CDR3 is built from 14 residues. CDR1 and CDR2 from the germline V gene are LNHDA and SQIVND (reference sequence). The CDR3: CASKIRDRNQPQHF. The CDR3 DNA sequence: TGTGCCAGTAAAATCCGGGACAGGAATCAGCCCCAGCATTTT.

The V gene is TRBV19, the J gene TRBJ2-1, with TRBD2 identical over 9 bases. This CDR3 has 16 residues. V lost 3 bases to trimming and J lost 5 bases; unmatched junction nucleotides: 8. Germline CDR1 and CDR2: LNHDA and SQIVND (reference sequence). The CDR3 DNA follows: TGTGCCAGTAGTATTCCCGGCGGGAGGGGGCACAATGAGCAGTTCTTC. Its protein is CASSIPGGRGHNEQFF.

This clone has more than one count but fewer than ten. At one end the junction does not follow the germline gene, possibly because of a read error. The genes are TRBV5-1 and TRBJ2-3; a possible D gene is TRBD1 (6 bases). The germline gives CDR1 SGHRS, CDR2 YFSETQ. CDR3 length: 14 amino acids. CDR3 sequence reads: CASSLRQGRATQYF. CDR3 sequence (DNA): TGTGCCAGCAGCTTGAGGCAGGGGCGCGCTACGCAGTATTTT.

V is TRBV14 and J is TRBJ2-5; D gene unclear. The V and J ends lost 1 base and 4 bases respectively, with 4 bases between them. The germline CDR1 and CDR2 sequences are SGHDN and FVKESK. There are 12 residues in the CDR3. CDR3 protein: CASSQVRETQYF. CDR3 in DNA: TGTGCCAGCAGCCAAGTGAGAGAGACCCAGTACTTC.

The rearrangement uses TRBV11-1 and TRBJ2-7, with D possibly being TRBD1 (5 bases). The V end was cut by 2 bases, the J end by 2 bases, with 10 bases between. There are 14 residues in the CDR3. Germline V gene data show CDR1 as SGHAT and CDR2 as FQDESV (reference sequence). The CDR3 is CASSLRTGTYEQYF. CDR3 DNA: TGTGCCAGCAGCTTAAGAACAGGAACCTACGAGCAGTACTTC.

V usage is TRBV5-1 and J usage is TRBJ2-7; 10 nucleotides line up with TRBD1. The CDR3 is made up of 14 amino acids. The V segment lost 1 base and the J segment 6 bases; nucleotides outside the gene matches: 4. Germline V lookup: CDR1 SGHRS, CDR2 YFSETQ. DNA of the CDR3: TGCGCCAGCAGCTTGAGACAGGGGGCTGGCGAGCAGTACTTC. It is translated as CASSLRQGAGEQYF.

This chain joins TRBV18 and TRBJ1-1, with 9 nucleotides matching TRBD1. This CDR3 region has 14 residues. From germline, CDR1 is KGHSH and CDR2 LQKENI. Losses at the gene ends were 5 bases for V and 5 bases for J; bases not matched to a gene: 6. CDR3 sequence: CASSNRGLETEAFF. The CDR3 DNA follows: TGTGCCAGCTCAAACAGGGGGCTAGAAACTGAAGCTTTCTTT. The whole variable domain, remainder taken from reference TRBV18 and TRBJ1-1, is NAGVMQNPRHLVRRRGQEARLRCSPMKGHSHVYWYRQLPEEGLKFMVYLQKENIIDESGMPKERFSAEFPKEGPSILRIQQVVRGDSAAYFCASSNRGLETEAFFGQGTRLTVV.

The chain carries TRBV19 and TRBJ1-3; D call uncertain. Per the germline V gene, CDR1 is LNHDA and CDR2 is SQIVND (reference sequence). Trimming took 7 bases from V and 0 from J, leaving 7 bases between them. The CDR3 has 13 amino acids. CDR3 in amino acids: CASKVSSGNTIYF. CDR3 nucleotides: TGTGCCAGTAAAGTGAGCTCTGGAAACACCATATATTTT. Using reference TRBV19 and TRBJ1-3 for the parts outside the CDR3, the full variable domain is DGGITQSPKYLFRKEGQNVTLSCEQNLNHDAMYWYRQDPGQGLRLIYYSQIVNDFQKGDIAEGYSVSREKKESFPLTVTSAQKNPTAFYLCASKVSSGNTIYFGEGSWLTVV.

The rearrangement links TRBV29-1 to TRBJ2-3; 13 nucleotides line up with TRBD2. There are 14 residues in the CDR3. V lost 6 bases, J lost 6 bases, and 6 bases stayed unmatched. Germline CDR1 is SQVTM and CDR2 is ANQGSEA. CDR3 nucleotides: TGCAGCGTAACCGGACTAGCGGGAGTGGATACGCAGTATTTT. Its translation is CSVTGLAGVDTQYF.

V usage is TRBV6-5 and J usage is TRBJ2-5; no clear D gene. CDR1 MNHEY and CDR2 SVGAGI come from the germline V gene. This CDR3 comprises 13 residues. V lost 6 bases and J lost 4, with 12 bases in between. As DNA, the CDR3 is TGTGCCAGCAGACCCTCAGGTAGAGAGACCCAGTACTTC. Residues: CASRPSGRETQYF.

Here the CDR3 DNA reads TGTGCCAGCAGCGGCGCCTCTGGGGGGTCTGGGGCCAACGTCCTGACTTTC. Amino acid sequence: CASSGASGGSGANVLTF. The chain couples TRBV5-4 to TRBJ2-6; maybe TRBD2 (6 bases). CDR1 is SGHNT, CDR2 YYREEE, per germline (reference sequence). Trimming stripped 4 bases from V and 1 base from J, with 15 bases between. The CDR3 length is 17 residues.

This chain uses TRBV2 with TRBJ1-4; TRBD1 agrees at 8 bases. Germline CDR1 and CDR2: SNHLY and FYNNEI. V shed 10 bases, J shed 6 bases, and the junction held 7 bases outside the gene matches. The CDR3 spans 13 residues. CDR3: CANRDRTDEKLFF. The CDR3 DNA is TGTGCCAACCGGGACAGGACGGATGAAAAACTGTTTTTT.

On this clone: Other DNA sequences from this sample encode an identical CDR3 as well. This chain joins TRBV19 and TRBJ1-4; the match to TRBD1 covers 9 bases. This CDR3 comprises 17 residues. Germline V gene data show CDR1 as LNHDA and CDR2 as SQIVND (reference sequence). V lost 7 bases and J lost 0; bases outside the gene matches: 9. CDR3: CASTRTGAFATNEKLFF. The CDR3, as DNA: TGTGCCAGTACTAGGACAGGGGCTTTCGCAACTAATGAAAAACTGTTTTTT.

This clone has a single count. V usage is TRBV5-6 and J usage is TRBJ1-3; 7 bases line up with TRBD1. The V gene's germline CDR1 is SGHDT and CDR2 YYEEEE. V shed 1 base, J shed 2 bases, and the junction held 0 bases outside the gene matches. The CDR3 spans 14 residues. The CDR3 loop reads CASSLRGPGNTIYF. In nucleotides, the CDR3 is TGTGCCAGCAGCTTGAGGGGGCCTGGAAACACCATATATTTT.

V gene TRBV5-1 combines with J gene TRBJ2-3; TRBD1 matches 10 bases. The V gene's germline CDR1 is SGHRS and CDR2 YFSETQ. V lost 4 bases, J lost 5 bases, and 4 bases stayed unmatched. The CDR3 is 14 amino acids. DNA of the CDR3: TGCGCCAGCAGCAGACAGGGGGCTGAAGATACGCAGTATTTT. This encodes CASSRQGAEDTQYF.

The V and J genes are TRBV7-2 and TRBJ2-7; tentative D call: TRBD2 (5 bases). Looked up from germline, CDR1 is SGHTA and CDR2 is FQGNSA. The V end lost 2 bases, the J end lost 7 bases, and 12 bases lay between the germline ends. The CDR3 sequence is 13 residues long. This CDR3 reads CASSLSLTGEQYF. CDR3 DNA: TGTGCCAGCAGCTTATCCTTGACGGGGGAGCAGTACTTC.

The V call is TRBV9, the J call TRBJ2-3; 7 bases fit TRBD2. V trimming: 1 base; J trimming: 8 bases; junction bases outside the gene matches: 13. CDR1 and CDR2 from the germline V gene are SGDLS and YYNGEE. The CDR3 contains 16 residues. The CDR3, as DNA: TGTGCCAGCAGCGTACAGGCGGGGGTCGGGGTTGGTACGCAGTATTTT. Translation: CASSVQAGVGVGTQYF.

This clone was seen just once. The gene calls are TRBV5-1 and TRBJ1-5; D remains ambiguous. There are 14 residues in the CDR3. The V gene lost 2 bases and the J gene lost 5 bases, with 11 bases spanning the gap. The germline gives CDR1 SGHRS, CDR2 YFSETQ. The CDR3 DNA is TGCGCCAGCAGCTTCGGTTCCGGAGATCAGCCCCAGCATTTT. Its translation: CASSFGSGDQPQHF. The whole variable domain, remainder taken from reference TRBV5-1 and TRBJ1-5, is KAGVTQTPRYLIKTRGQQVTLSCSPISGHRSVSWYQQTPGQGLQFLFEYFSETQRNKGNFPGRFSGRQFSNSRSEMNVSTLELGDSALYLCASSFGSGDQPQHFGDGTRLSIL.

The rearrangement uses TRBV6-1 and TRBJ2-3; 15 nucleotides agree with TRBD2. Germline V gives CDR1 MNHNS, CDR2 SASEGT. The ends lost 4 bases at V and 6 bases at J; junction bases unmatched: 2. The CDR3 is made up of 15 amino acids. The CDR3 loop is CASSGTSGGADTQYF. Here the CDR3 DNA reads TGTGCCAGCAGTGGGACTAGCGGGGGGGCCGATACGCAGTATTTT.

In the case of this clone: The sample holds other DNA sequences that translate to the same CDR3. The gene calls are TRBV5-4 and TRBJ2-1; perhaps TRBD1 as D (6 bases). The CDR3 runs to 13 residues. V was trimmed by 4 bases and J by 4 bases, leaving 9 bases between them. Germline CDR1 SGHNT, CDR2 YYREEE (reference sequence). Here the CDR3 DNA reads TGTGCCAGCAGCCTGGACAGATACAATGAGCAGTTCTTC. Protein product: CASSLDRYNEQFF.

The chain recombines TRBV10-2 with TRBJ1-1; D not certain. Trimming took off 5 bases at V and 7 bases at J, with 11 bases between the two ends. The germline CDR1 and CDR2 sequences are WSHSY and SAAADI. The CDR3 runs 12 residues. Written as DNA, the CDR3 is TGCGCCAGCAGTTCAACAGTGATTGAAGCTTTCTTT. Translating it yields CASSSTVIEAFF.

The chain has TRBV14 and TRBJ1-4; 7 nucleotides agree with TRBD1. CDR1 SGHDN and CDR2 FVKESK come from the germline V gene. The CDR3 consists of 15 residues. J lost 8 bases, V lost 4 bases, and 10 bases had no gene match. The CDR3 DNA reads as TGTGCCAGCAGCCGCCCGACAGGGTGGGGGGAAAAACTGTTTTTT. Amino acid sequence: CASSRPTGWGEKLFF.

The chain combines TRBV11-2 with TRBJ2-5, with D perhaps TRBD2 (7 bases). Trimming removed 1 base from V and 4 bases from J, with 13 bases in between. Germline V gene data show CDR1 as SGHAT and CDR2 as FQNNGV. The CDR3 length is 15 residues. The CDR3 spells CASSLAEGGRETQYF. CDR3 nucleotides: TGTGCCAGCAGCTTAGCGGAGGGGGGGCGAGAGACCCAGTACTTC.

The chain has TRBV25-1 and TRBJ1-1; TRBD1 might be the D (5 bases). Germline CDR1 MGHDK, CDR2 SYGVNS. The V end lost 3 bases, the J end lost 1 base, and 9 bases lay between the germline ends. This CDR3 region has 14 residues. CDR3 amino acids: CASSDHGGNTEAFF. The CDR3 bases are TGTGCCAGCAGTGACCACGGGGGGAACACTGAAGCTTTCTTT.

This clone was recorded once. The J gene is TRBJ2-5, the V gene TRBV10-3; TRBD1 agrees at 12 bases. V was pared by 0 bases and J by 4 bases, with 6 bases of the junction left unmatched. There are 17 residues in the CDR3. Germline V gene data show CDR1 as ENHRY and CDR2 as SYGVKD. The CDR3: CAISESPGQGAGETQYF. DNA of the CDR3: TGTGCCATCAGTGAGTCACCGGGACAGGGGGCGGGAGAGACCCAGTACTTC.